The 29 T cell receptor beta chains below come from one sample, sequenced in a study of control samples from healthy donors and cancer patients. The repertoire was sequenced with immunoSEQ multiplex PCR; TCRdb's copy has only in-frame clones and lacks some. The data show 90,000 or so clones, about nine tenths seen once. Sequenced input: blood. These receptors were collected from a woman in her seventies in good health.

The chain joins TRBV6-6 to TRBJ1-1, with D unresolved. The CDR3 loop spans 12 amino acids. Germline V gene sequence: CDR1 MNHNY, CDR2 SVGAGI (reference sequence). Deletions cut 8 bases from V and 1 base from J, with 8 bases between. In DNA form, the CDR3 reads TGTGCCAGCGGTAGTCGGAACACTGAAGCTTTCTTT. Amino acid sequence: CASGSRNTEAFF.

The count of this clone is one. This sequence joins TRBV29-1 and TRBJ1-5; perhaps TRBD1 as D (5 bases). Trimming shortened V by 4 bases and J by 2 bases, and 9 bases separated the two germline ends. CDR1 and CDR2 (germline): SQVTM, ANQGSEA. This CDR3 has 13 residues. CDR3 region: CSVARDGNQPQHF. The CDR3 DNA sequence: TGCAGCGTTGCCCGGGACGGCAATCAGCCCCAGCATTTT. Full variable domain (missing parts from reference TRBV29-1 and TRBJ1-5): SAVISQKPSRDICQRGTSLTIQCQVDSQVTMMFWYRQQPGQSLTLIATANQGSEATYESGFVIDKFPISRPNLTFSTLTVSNMSPEDSSIYLCSVARDGNQPQHFGDGTRLSIL.

Comments on this clone: In the same sample, other DNA sequences code for this CDR3. This sequence joins TRBV7-2 and TRBJ1-4; D gene ambiguous. The V end was cut by 1 base, the J end by 3 bases, with 6 bases between. The CDR3 covers 14 residues. Per the germline V gene, CDR1 is SGHTA and CDR2 is FQGNSA. CDR3 protein: CASSLGGSNEKLFF. In DNA, the CDR3 is TGTGCCAGCAGCTTAGGGGGATCTAATGAAAAACTGTTTTTT.

The chain is built from TRBV4-2 and TRBJ2-7, with a weak D call TRBD2 (7 bases). V lost 2 bases to trimming and J lost 2 bases, with 16 bases between them. The length of the CDR3 is 16 residues. Germline V lookup: CDR1 LGHNA, CDR2 YNFKEQ. CDR3 nucleotide sequence: TGTGCCAGCAGCCAATTCTGGGGGGGGCCGCCCTACGAGCAGTACTTC. Translation: CASSQFWGGPPYEQYF.

The genes are TRBV18 and TRBJ2-5; D may be TRBD2 (6 bases). This CDR3 has 17 residues. In germline, CDR1 is KGHSH, CDR2 LQKENI. V lost 1 base and J lost 0, with 15 bases in between. CDR3 DNA sequence: TGTGCCAGCTCACCACTCTCTCTAGCGTCCTACCAAGAGACCCAGTACTTC. Protein product: CASSPLSLASYQETQYF.

The chain couples TRBV11-2 to TRBJ2-3; TRBD2 matches 9 bases. The CDR3 spans 16 residues. V gave up 3 bases and J gave up 1 base; unmatched junction bases: 5. The germline gives CDR1 SGHAT, CDR2 FQNNGV. The CDR3 loop reads CASSFDSGSGTDTQYF. The DNA of the CDR3 is TGTGCCAGCAGCTTTGATAGCGGGAGCGGCACAGATACGCAGTATTTT.

This chain connects TRBV11-2 to TRBJ1-6; 7 bases line up with TRBD1. Germline values: CDR1 SGHAT, CDR2 FQNNGV. This CDR3 has 15 amino acids. V was clipped by 2 bases and J by 7 bases; unmatched bases: 5. The CDR3 DNA is TGTGCCAGCAGCTTATCCGGGACAGTAAATTCACCCCTCCACTTT. It encodes CASSLSGTVNSPLHF.

The rearrangement links TRBV30 to TRBJ1-1; unclear D gene. The CDR3 sequence is 12 residues long. V dropped 7 bases and J dropped 0 bases, with 9 bases sitting between them. Germline CDR1 reads GTSNPN; CDR2 reads SVGIG (reference sequence). The CDR3 nucleotides read TGTGCCTACTCGGGTTTGAACACTGAAGCTTTCTTT. Its protein product is CAYSGLNTEAFF.

The rearrangement uses TRBV7-9 and TRBJ1-2; 10 bases map to TRBD1. With 2 bases clipped from V and 7 bases from J, the junction kept 10 bases outside the gene matches. Germline CDR1 reads SEHNR; CDR2 reads FQNEAQ (reference sequence). The CDR3 has 16 residues. The CDR3 loop reads CASSLYAGQGESGYTF. In nucleotides, the CDR3 is TGTGCCAGCAGCTTATACGCAGGACAGGGGGAAAGTGGCTACACCTTC. Complete variable domain (other parts from reference TRBV7-9 and TRBJ1-2): DTGVSQNPRHKITKRGQNVTFRCDPISEHNRLYWYRQTLGQGPEFLTYFQNEAQLEKSRLLSDRFSAERPKGSFSTLEIQRTEQGDSAMYLCASSLYAGQGESGYTFGSGTRLTVV.

The chain employs TRBV3-1 (or the pseudogene TRBV3-2) and TRBJ2-4; D unresolved. CDR1 is LGHDT and CDR2 is YNNKEL in the germline V gene (reference sequence). CDR3 size: 14 residues. Trimming removed 1 base at V and 0 bases at J, with 4 bases between. The CDR3 protein is CASSQVLAKNIQYF. In DNA form, the CDR3 reads TGTGCCAGCAGCCAAGTATTAGCCAAAAACATTCAGTACTTC.

V usage is TRBV4-3 and J usage is TRBJ2-1; no reliable D call. The germline V and J ends were trimmed by 0 bases and 6 bases, with 6 bases remaining between them. Germline lookup yields CDR1 LGHNA and CDR2 YSLEER. The CDR3 totals 13 residues. The CDR3 nucleotides are TGCGCCAGCAGCCAAGAGGGTGGCAATGAGCAGTTCTTC. This codes for CASSQEGGNEQFF.

The V and J genes are TRBV14 and TRBJ1-6; no firm D call. CDR3 size: 15 residues. Trimming took 4 bases from V and 7 from J, leaving 14 bases between them. Germline V gene sequence: CDR1 SGHDN, CDR2 FVKESK. CDR3: CASSLTTGQNSPLHF. CDR3 bases: TGTGCCAGCAGCCTAACCACCGGGCAAAATTCACCCCTCCACTTT.

V and J are TRBV6-5 and TRBJ1-1; 9 positions agree with TRBD1. The CDR3 is made up of 14 amino acids. The germline CDR1 and CDR2 sequences are MNHEY and SVGAGI. Trimming took 4 bases from V and 5 from J; bases not matched to a gene: 5. The CDR3 spells CASSLDRGDTEAFF. The CDR3 DNA follows: TGTGCCAGCAGTTTGGACAGGGGCGATACTGAAGCTTTCTTT.

This chain links TRBV6-1 with TRBJ1-5; D is perhaps TRBD1 (5 bases). V dropped 4 bases and J dropped 0 bases, with 16 bases sitting between them. Germline V gene sequence: CDR1 MNHNS, CDR2 SASEGT. This CDR3 spans 17 amino acids. This CDR3 reads CASSGMGEGPSNQPQHF. CDR3 nucleotides: TGTGCCAGCAGTGGAATGGGGGAAGGGCCTAGCAATCAGCCCCAGCATTTT.

This clone was detected only a few times. V is TRBV4-1 and J is TRBJ1-4; D is unclear. The CDR3 loop spans 15 amino acids. V lost 4 bases, J lost 5 bases, and 14 bases lay in between. Germline lookup yields CDR1 MGHRA and CDR2 YSYEKL. This chain's CDR3 is CASSPLGGNNEKLFF. CDR3 nucleotides: TGCGCCAGCAGCCCCTTGGGCGGAAACAATGAAAAACTGTTTTTT.

The chain links TRBV3-1 (or the pseudogene TRBV3-2) to TRBJ2-7; weak D call: TRBD1 (5 bases). The V and J ends lost 3 bases and 0 bases respectively, with 15 bases between them. In germline, CDR1 is LGHDT, CDR2 YNNKEL (reference sequence). This CDR3 is built from 16 residues. The CDR3 loop reads CASSHPPGHRSYEQYF. The CDR3 DNA sequence: TGTGCCAGCAGCCACCCTCCAGGACATCGCTCCTACGAGCAGTACTTC.

V usage is TRBV7-2 and J usage is TRBJ1-2, with D unresolved. Germline values: CDR1 SGHTA, CDR2 FQGNSA. V lost 1 base and J lost 0, with 9 bases in between. The CDR3 covers 15 residues. The CDR3 coding sequence is TGTGCCAGCAGCTTAGAACCTAGAGCTAACTATGGCTACACCTTC. Translation: CASSLEPRANYGYTF.

This rearrangement joins TRBV9 to TRBJ1-2; TRBD1 is a possible D gene (5 bases). Germline assignment: CDR1 SGDLS and CDR2 YYNGEE. V was cut by 4 bases and J by 8 bases, with 15 bases left in between. This CDR3 contains 13 residues. The CDR3 bases are TGTGCCAGCAGCCTGGGGGGATCGGCCGGCTACACCTTC. Encoded protein: CASSLGGSAGYTF.

J is TRBJ1-5 and V is TRBV19, with 8 bases matching TRBD1. The trim removed 3 bases at V and 6 bases at J, leaving 10 bases unmatched. The CDR3 is 16 amino acids. The germline gives CDR1 LNHDA, CDR2 SQIVND (reference sequence). The CDR3 is CASSIERQGFSQPQHF. CDR3 DNA: TGTGCCAGTAGTATCGAACGACAGGGGTTCTCTCAGCCCCAGCATTTT.

The CDR3 nucleotides are TGTGCCAGCAGCACGGAAGGAGAGCAGTTCTTC. Its protein is CASSTEGEQFF. The chain uses TRBV6-2 or TRBV6-3 and TRBJ2-1; D unresolved. Trimming left V 6 bases short and J 10 bases short, with 10 bases between. This CDR3 contains 11 residues. The germline V gene encodes CDR1 MNHEY and CDR2 SVGEGT.

The chain uses TRBV24-1 and TRBJ1-5, with 10 bases identical to TRBD1. This CDR3 region has 14 residues. V lost 4 bases to trimming and J lost 5 bases; unmatched junction nucleotides: 1. Germline V gives CDR1 KGHDR, CDR2 SFDVKD. CDR3 DNA sequence: TGTGCCACCAGTGAGGGGACAGGGGATCAGCCCCAGCATTTT. It specifies CATSEGTGDQPQHF.

V gene TRBV6-5 combines with J gene TRBJ1-3; D not resolved. Germline V gene sequence: CDR1 MNHEY, CDR2 SVGAGI. This CDR3 has 16 amino acids. The V gene lost 2 bases and the J gene lost 4 bases, with 15 bases spanning the gap. In DNA, the CDR3 is TGTGCCAGCAGTTACGACCAGCGACTGAACGGAAACACCATATATTTT. This sequence encodes CASSYDQRLNGNTIYF.

The V gene is TRBV6-5, the J gene TRBJ1-4, with TRBD1 matching over 12 bases. CDR1 and CDR2 from the germline V gene are MNHEY and SVGAGI. This CDR3 has 15 residues. V lost 6 bases to trimming and J lost 8 bases; unmatched junction nucleotides: 7. The CDR3 loop reads CASSGGQGAGEKLFF. The CDR3 DNA is TGTGCCAGCAGCGGGGGACAGGGGGCAGGGGAAAAACTGTTTTTT.

The gene calls are TRBV18 and TRBJ1-6, with D uncertain. This CDR3 has 14 amino acids. V dropped 5 bases and J dropped 10 bases, with 15 bases sitting between them. The germline V gene encodes CDR1 KGHSH and CDR2 LQKENI. The CDR3 coding sequence is TGTGCCAGCTCAGCTTCGGTTGTTGAATCACCCCTCCACTTT. Protein: CASSASVVESPLHF.

The V gene is TRBV27, the J gene TRBJ2-7; no clear D gene. V was pared by 3 bases and J by 0 bases, with 6 bases between. Germline V gene lookup returns CDR1 MNHEY and CDR2 SMNVEV (reference sequence). The CDR3 runs 13 residues. CDR3 region: CASSLLSSYEQYF. The CDR3 DNA reads as TGTGCCAGCAGTTTGTTGAGCTCCTACGAGCAGTACTTC.

This clone occurred many times. The V call is TRBV2, the J call TRBJ1-2, with D unresolved. Trimming removed 6 bases at V and 3 bases at J, with 14 bases between. This CDR3 has 14 residues. Germline CDR1 and CDR2: SNHLY and FYNNEI. The CDR3 protein is CASSDAPTDYGYTF. CDR3 DNA sequence: TGTGCCAGCAGCGATGCCCCGACGGACTATGGCTACACCTTC.

The V gene is TRBV6-5, the J gene TRBJ1-2; a weak D match, TRBD1 (5 bases). Trimming cost V 4 bases and J 8 bases, with 14 bases left between them. The CDR3 spans 13 residues. The germline V gene encodes CDR1 MNHEY and CDR2 SVGAGI. The CDR3 sequence: CASSWGGVGGYTF. The CDR3 DNA reads TGTGCCAGCAGTTGGGGAGGGGTGGGCGGCTACACCTTC.

The chain has TRBV10-3 and TRBJ2-7; a weak D match, TRBD1 (5 bases). Germline V gene lookup returns CDR1 ENHRY and CDR2 SYGVKD. V shed 1 base and J shed 1 base, with 11 bases lying between them. The CDR3 has 15 amino acids. The CDR3 coding sequence is TGTGCCATCAGTGAGTTCGGCAGGGTTTCCTACGAGCAGTACTTC. Protein: CAISEFGRVSYEQYF.

J is TRBJ1-5 and V is TRBV28, with TRBD1 matching 7 bases. The CDR3 extends over 12 amino acids. Per germline, CDR1 MDHEN and CDR2 SYDVKM. Trimming at V came to 7 bases and at J to 10 bases, leaving 7 bases not matched to a gene. DNA for the CDR3: TGTGCCAGCACCTATCAGGGGGGTCCCCAGCATTTT. This sequence encodes CASTYQGGPQHF.